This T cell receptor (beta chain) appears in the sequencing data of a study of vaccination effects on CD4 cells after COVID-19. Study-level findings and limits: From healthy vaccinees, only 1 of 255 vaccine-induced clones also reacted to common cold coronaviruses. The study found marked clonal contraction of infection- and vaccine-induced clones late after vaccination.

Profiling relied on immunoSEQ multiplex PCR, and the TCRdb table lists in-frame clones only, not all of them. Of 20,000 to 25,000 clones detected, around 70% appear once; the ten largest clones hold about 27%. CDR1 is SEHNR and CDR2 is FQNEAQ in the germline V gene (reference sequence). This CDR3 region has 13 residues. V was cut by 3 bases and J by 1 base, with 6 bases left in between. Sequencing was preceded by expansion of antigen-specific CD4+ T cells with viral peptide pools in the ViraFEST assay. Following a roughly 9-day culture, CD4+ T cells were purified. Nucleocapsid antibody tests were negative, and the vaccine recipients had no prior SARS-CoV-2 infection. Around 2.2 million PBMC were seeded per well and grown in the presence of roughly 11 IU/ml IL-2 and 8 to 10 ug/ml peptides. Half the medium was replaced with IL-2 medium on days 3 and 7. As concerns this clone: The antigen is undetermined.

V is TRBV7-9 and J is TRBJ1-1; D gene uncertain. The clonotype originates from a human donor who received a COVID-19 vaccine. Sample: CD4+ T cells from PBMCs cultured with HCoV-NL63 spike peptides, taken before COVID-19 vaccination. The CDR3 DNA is TGTGCCAGCAGCTTGAAAGCGAACACTGAAGCTTTCTTT. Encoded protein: CASSLKANTEAFF.